The 20 T cell receptor beta chains in this list originate from one sample, sequenced in a study of T cells in Graves' hyperthyroidism and ophthalmopathy. Amplification of TCR beta CDR3 regions was performed using RNA transcripts as template. Carried out on the TCR CDR3, a first-round RT-PCR used the HTBI primer set. TCRdb analysed the multiplex PCR reads with MiXCR anew, one entry per CDR3 protein. Of 300,000 to 450,000 distinct CDR3 sequences in the sample, over 15% were seen once. Sequenced: blood. The source of these receptors is a woman between 35 and 50 years old with Graves' ophthalmopathy.

In this sample, this clonotype turned up many times. This chain links TRBV7-8 with TRBJ1-1; unclear D gene. V shed 1 base and J shed 1 base, with 7 bases lying between them. The length of the CDR3 is 14 residues. Germline V gene sequence: CDR1 SGHVS, CDR2 FQNEAQ. This CDR3 reads CASSLGFQNTEAFF. The CDR3 nucleotides are TGTGCCAGCAGCTTAGGGTTTCAGAACACTGAAGCTTTCTTT.

Many counts were recorded for this clonotype. The chain employs TRBV19 and TRBJ2-7, with D tentatively TRBD2 (5 bases). The CDR3 covers 12 residues. Germline V gene sequence: CDR1 LNHDA, CDR2 SQIVND (reference sequence). The ends were cut back, 7 bases at V and 7 bases at J, with 14 bases in the middle. CDR3 in DNA: TGTGCCAGTACCGACGGGAAAAGGGAGCAGTACTTC. Protein product: CASTDGKREQYF. Full variable domain (missing parts from reference TRBV19 and TRBJ2-7): DGGITQSPKYLFRKEGQNVTLSCEQNLNHDAMYWYRQDPGQGLRLIYYSQIVNDFQKGDIAEGYSVSREKKESFPLTVTSAQKNPTAFYLCASTDGKREQYFGPGTRLTVT.

Ten or more counts support this clonotype. The chain joins TRBV19 to TRBJ2-7; no firm D call. Per the germline V gene, CDR1 is LNHDA and CDR2 is SQIVND (reference sequence). The CDR3 runs to 16 residues. V lost 6 bases and J lost 2, with 20 bases in between. The chain's CDR3 is CASSVKAALAPYEQYF. CDR3 DNA sequence: TGTGCCAGTAGCGTCAAGGCGGCACTTGCACCCTACGAGCAGTACTTC.

This clonotype has just one count. This may be a read error: a much more frequent sequence differs by one nucleotide. The rearrangement uses TRBV7-9 and TRBJ2-5; TRBD2 agrees at 8 bases. Germline CDR1 SEHNR, CDR2 FQNEAQ (reference sequence). The CDR3 loop spans 15 amino acids. In DNA form, the CDR3 reads TGTGCCAGCAGCTTATGGTTGAGCGGGAGAGAGACCCCGTACTTC. It yields the protein CASSLWLSGRETPYF.

There are many counts of this clonotype. This chain connects TRBV7-2 to TRBJ2-1, with D possibly matching TRBD1 (6 bases). The CDR3 is made up of 15 amino acids. Germline V gene sequence: CDR1 SGHTA, CDR2 FQGNSA. V was pared by 5 bases and J by 4 bases, with 15 bases between. CDR3 amino acids: CASSPQGPTYNEQFF. CDR3 sequence (DNA): TGTGCCAGCAGCCCCCAGGGGCCAACGTACAATGAGCAGTTCTTC.

This clonotype was observed at least ten times. This chain links TRBV12-3 or TRBV12-4 with TRBJ2-4; 7 bases fit TRBD2. V trimming: 3 bases; J trimming: 7 bases; junction bases outside the gene matches: 6. This CDR3 spans 14 amino acids. CDR3 loop: CASSLATSSNIQYF. The CDR3 region has the DNA TGTGCCAGCAGTTTGGCGACTAGCAGTAACATTCAGTACTTC.

The rearrangement uses TRBV4-1 and TRBJ2-7; 10 bases agree with TRBD2. V was clipped by 4 bases and J by 2 bases; unmatched bases: 20. This CDR3 has 20 residues. Germline V gives CDR1 MGHRA, CDR2 YSYEKL. The CDR3 protein is CASSLPRDPRTSGRPYEQYF. CDR3 bases: TGCGCCAGCAGCCTTCCTAGGGACCCTCGGACTAGCGGTCGCCCCTACGAGCAGTACTTC.

This clonotype was counted many times. The chain employs TRBV28 and TRBJ1-1, with D unresolved. Germline V gene sequence: CDR1 MDHEN, CDR2 SYDVKM. V lost 6 bases and J lost 11, with 10 bases in between. CDR3 length equals 10 residues. The CDR3 region is CASRRGGAFF. The CDR3 nucleotides are TGTGCCAGCAGGCGGGGTGGGGCTTTCTTT.

The chain recombines TRBV2 with TRBJ1-2, with D tentatively TRBD1 (5 bases). This CDR3 has 11 residues. Germline V gene sequence: CDR1 SNHLY, CDR2 FYNNEI. Trimming left V 10 bases short and J 4 bases short, with 10 bases between. CDR3 in amino acids: CATQGSYGYTF. Here the CDR3 DNA reads TGTGCCACCCAGGGCTCCTATGGCTACACCTTC.

There are many counts of this clonotype. The chain carries TRBV2 and TRBJ1-3, with D uncertain. This CDR3 comprises 16 residues. Trimming removed 1 base at V and 1 base at J, with 11 bases between. From germline, CDR1 is SNHLY and CDR2 FYNNEI. This chain's CDR3 is CASSEGRSKSGNTIYF. CDR3 in DNA: TGTGCCAGCAGTGAAGGCAGATCTAAATCTGGAAACACCATATATTTT. Looking up the rest from reference TRBV2 and TRBJ1-3 gives the full variable domain: EPEVTQTPSHQVTQMGQEVILRCVPISNHLYFYWYRQILGQKVEFLVSFYNNEISEKSEIFDDQFSVERPDGSNFTLKIRSTKLEDSAMYFCASSEGRSKSGNTIYFGEGSWLTVV.

This clonotype has ten or more counts. The chain links TRBV19 to TRBJ1-1; tentatively, D is TRBD1 (6 bases). The germline V gene encodes CDR1 LNHDA and CDR2 SQIVND (reference sequence). Trimming left V 9 bases short and J 11 bases short, with 13 bases between. This CDR3 is built from 10 residues. DNA of the CDR3: TGTGCCAGCTACAGGGACTCGGCTTTCTTT. Protein product: CASYRDSAFF.

This chain links TRBV5-5 with TRBJ2-7; no clear D gene. This CDR3 contains 15 residues. V was cut by 0 bases and J by 0 bases, with 10 bases left in between. In germline, CDR1 is SGHKS, CDR2 YYEKEE (reference sequence). CDR3 residues: CASSLASQYSYEQYF. The DNA for the CDR3 is TGTGCCAGCAGCTTGGCCAGCCAGTACTCCTACGAGCAGTACTTC.

The CDR3 sequence: CSASELAGGISYEQYF. Here the CDR3 DNA reads TGCAGTGCTTCAGAACTAGCGGGGGGGATCTCCTACGAGCAGTACTTC. The chain employs TRBV20-1 and TRBJ2-7, with 13 bases matching TRBD2. This CDR3 contains 16 residues. Germline CDR1 DFQATT, CDR2 SNEGSKA (reference sequence). Trimming cost V 5 bases and J 0 bases; bases outside gene matches: 7.

This clonotype came up many times. The V gene is TRBV7-8, the J gene TRBJ1-5; 8 bases map to TRBD1. The CDR3 has 15 residues. V shed 1 base and J 6 bases; nucleotides not matched to a gene: 5. Per the germline V gene, CDR1 is SGHVS and CDR2 is FQNEAQ. The CDR3 DNA reads as TGTGCCAGCAGCTTAGTCGGACAGGGTGTTCAGCCCCAGCATTTT. The encoded protein is CASSLVGQGVQPQHF.

The table lists this clonotype with many counts. V gene TRBV28 combines with J gene TRBJ1-1, with 9 bases that match TRBD1. The CDR3 runs 16 residues. CDR1 and CDR2 (germline): MDHEN, SYDVKM. Germline trimming cut 5 bases from V and 4 bases from J; bases unmatched to any gene: 11. The CDR3 spells CASSGGQGTFSTEAFF. The CDR3 DNA follows: TGTGCCAGCAGTGGAGGACAGGGGACGTTTAGCACTGAAGCTTTCTTT.

This clonotype was counted at least ten times. The chain recombines TRBV28 with TRBJ2-5, with 7 bases lining up with TRBD2. J was trimmed by 7 bases and V by 1 base; bases with no gene match: 6. CDR1 is MDHEN and CDR2 is SYDVKM in the germline V gene. This CDR3 contains 14 residues. The chain's CDR3 is CASSLYSGPGTQYF. The CDR3 nucleotides read TGTGCCAGCAGTTTATATAGCGGGCCGGGGACCCAGTACTTC.

This clonotype has a count of ten or more. This chain uses TRBV19 with TRBJ1-2, with D perhaps TRBD1 (6 bases). This CDR3 has 17 residues. Germline assignment: CDR1 LNHDA and CDR2 SQIVND (reference sequence). V shed 0 bases and J shed 0 bases, with 14 bases lying between them. The CDR3 nucleotides are TGTGCCAGTAGTATAGATTCGGGGGCTCCCGCTAACTATGGCTACACCTTC. It translates to CASSIDSGAPANYGYTF.

This clonotype was recorded many times. The gene calls are TRBV2 and TRBJ2-7; D not resolved. In germline, CDR1 is SNHLY, CDR2 FYNNEI. CDR3 length equals 11 residues. The V and J ends lost 9 bases and 1 base respectively, with 7 bases between them. Here the CDR3 DNA reads TGTGCCAGTTCAAAATCCTACGAGCAGTACTTC. Translating gives CASSKSYEQYF.

This clonotype occurred many times. DNA for the CDR3: TGTGCCAGCAGTGAGGCACTAAACAGAATAGGTGGCTACACCTTC. This translates into CASSEALNRIGGYTF. The chain is built from TRBV6-1 and TRBJ1-2; no clear D. Between the trimmed V and J ends, which lost 3 bases and 7 bases, there was a span of 18 bases. The germline gives CDR1 MNHNS, CDR2 SASEGT. There are 15 residues in the CDR3.

This clonotype appeared many times. The chain couples TRBV5-1 to TRBJ1-1; D uncertain. Looked up from germline, CDR1 is SGHRS and CDR2 is YFSETQ. There are 13 residues in the CDR3. With 5 bases removed from V and 0 bases from J, the gap between germline ends came to 8 bases. The DNA of the CDR3 is TGCGCCAGCAGGCACAGACTGAACACTGAAGCTTTCTTT. It encodes CASRHRLNTEAFF. Full variable domain (missing parts from reference TRBV5-1 and TRBJ1-1): KAGVTQTPRYLIKTRGQQVTLSCSPISGHRSVSWYQQTPGQGLQFLFEYFSETQRNKGNFPGRFSGRQFSNSRSEMNVSTLELGDSALYLCASRHRLNTEAFFGQGTRLTVV.